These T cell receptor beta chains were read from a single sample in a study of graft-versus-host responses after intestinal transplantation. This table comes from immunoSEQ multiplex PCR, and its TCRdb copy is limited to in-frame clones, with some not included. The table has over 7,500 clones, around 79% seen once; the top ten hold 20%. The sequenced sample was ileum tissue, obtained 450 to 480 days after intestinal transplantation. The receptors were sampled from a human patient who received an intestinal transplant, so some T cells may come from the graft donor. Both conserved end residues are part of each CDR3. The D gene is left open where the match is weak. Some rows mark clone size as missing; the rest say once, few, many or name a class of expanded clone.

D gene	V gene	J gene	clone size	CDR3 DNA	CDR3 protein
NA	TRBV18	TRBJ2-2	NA	TGTGCCAGCTCACCCCTCGACGGGGAGCTGTTTTTT	CASSPLDGELFF
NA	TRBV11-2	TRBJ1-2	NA	TGTGCCAGCACACAGGGAGGCAACTATGGCTACACCTTC	CASTQGGNYGYTF
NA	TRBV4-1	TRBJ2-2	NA	TGCGCCAGCAGCCAAGGGGTTACGGACACCGGGGAGCTGTTTTTT	CASSQGVTDTGELFF
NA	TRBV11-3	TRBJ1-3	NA	TGTGCCAGCAGCATAGACAGAAGCTCTGGAAACACCATATATTTT	CASSIDRSSGNTIYF
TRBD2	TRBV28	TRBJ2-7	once	TGTGCCAGCAGGGCCGGGGCTAGCGGTGCCTACGAGCAGTACTTC	CASRAGASGAYEQYF
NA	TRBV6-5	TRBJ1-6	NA	TGTGCCAGCAGCTCCACCCAGGGGTCGAATTCACCCCTCCACTTT	CASSSTQGSNSPLHF
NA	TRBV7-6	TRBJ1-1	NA	TGTGCCAGCAGCTTAGAGAAAGGGACTGAAGCTTTCTTT	CASSLEKGTEAFF
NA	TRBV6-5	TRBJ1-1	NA	TGTGCCAGCAGTTATGCCGGGGGTTTCCCTTTCTTT	CASSYAGGFPFF
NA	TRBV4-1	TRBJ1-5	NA	TGCGCCAGCAGCCCCAGGGTAGGCAATCAGCCCCAGCATTTT	CASSPRVGNQPQHF
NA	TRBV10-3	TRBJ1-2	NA	TGTGCCATCAGGGCAGGGGAAGGAACTAACTATGGCTACACCTTC	CAIRAGEGTNYGYTF
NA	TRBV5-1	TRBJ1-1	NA	TGCGCCAGCAGCTTGTCGGGCGTGGTATTACGGAGTGAAAGTGAAGCTTTCTTT	CASSLSGVVLRSESEAFF
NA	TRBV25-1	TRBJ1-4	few	TGTGCCAGCAGGTCCGGGAGGGAAAAACTGTTTTTT	CASRSGREKLFF
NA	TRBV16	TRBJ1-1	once	TGTGCCAGCAGCCAATCGTACCCTGACGGAGCTTTCTTT	CASSQSYPDGAFF
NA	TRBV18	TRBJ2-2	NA	TGTGCCAGCTCAAAAGGGCTTAACACCGGGGAGCTGTTTTTT	CASSKGLNTGELFF
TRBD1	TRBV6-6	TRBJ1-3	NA	TGTGCCAGCAGACTAACAGGGGGCTCTGGAAACACCATATATTTT	CASRLTGGSGNTIYF
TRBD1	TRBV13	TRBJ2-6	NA	TGTGCCAGCAGCCCGACAGGGTCTGTTGGGGCCAACGTCCTGACTTTC	CASSPTGSVGANVLTF
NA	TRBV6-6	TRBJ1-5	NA	TGTGCCAGCAGTTACTCGCGGGGCAATCAGCCCCAGCATTTT	CASSYSRGNQPQHF
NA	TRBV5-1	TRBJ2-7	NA	TGCGCCAGCAGCCCAGTCTTGATGAACGAGCAGTACTTC	CASSPVLMNEQYF
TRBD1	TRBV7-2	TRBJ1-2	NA	TGTGCCAGCAGGCCGAGGACAGGGGGCTTTGGCTACACCTTC	CASRPRTGGFGYTF
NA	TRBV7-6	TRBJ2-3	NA	TGTGCCAGCAGCCCGGAGGGAGGTTTAAACACAGATACGCAGTATTTT	CASSPEGGLNTDTQYF
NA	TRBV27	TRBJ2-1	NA	TGTGCCAGCAGTCTACGGGGTGCCAACTACAATGAGCAGTTCTTC	CASSLRGANYNEQFF
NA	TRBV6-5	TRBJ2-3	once	TGTGCCAGCAGGCGTAACGCTCTAATCACAGATACGCAGTATTTT	CASRRNALITDTQYF
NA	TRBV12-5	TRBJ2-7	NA	TGTGCCGCGAACGACACGCCCGGGGGCGAGCAGTACTTC	CAANDTPGGEQYF
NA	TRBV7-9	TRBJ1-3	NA	TGTGCCAGCAGCAATCGGGGGGCGAGTGGAAACACCATATATTTT	CASSNRGASGNTIYF
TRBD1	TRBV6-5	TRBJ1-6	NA	TGTGCCAGCAGAATAGACAGGGAAGTCCACTTT	CASRIDREVHF
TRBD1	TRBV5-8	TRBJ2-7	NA	TGTGCCAGCAGCTCGGGACAGGGCCCAAGTAAGAACTACGAGCAGTACTTC	CASSSGQGPSKNYEQYF
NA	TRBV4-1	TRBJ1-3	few	TGCGCCAGCAGCCAAGTGACGGAAAGTACCATATATTTT	CASSQVTESTIYF
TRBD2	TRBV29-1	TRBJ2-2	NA	TGCAGCGTTGGGTTGCGGACCGGGGGGGGCACCGGGGAGCTGTTTTTT	CSVGLRTGGGTGELFF
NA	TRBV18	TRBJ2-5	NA	TGTGCCAGCTCACCAAGGACGAGGCAAGAGACCCAGTACTTC	CASSPRTRQETQYF
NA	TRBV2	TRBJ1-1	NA	TGTGCCAGCTCAACATCCCGAGGGGAGATGAACACTGAAGCTTTCTTT	CASSTSRGEMNTEAFF
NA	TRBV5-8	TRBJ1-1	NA	TGTGCCAGCAGCAACCAACTGAGGAACACTGAAGCTTTCTTT	CASSNQLRNTEAFF
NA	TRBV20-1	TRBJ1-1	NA	TGCAGTGCTTGGCTAGGGGAAGCTTTCTTT	CSAWLGEAFF
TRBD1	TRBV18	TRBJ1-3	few	TGTGCCAGCTCACCACCGTCGGCCCAGGGGGACACCATATATTTT	CASSPPSAQGDTIYF
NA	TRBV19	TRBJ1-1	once	TGTGCCAGTAGTATCCCCGGATACACTGAAGCTTTCTTT	CASSIPGYTEAFF
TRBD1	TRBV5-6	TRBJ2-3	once	TGTGCCAGCAGCTTGGTGAGGGACAGGGCCACAGATACGCAGTATTTT	CASSLVRDRATDTQYF
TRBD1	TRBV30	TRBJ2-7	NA	TGTGCCTGGAGTGCCGGGACAGGTGATTACGAGCAGTACTTC	CAWSAGTGDYEQYF
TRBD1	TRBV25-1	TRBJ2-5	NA	TGTGCCAGCAGTGGAGACAGGGGGAAGCAGTACTTC	CASSGDRGKQYF
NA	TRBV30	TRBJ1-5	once	TGTGCCTGGAGTAGGCAGGCAATTCAGCCCCAGCATTTT	CAWSRQAIQPQHF
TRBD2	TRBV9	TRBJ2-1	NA	TGTGCCAGCAGCGTAGATGGCGGGGGGAACAATGAGCAGTTCTTC	CASSVDGGGNNEQFF
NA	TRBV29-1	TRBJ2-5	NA	TGCAGCGTTGACAGGGCTACTCAAGAGACCCAGTACTTC	CSVDRATQETQYF
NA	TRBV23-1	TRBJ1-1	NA	TGCGCCAGCAGTCATACGGTAAGGAACACTGAAGCTTTCTTT	CASSHTVRNTEAFF
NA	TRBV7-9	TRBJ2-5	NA	TGTGCCAGCAGCCGGGGAGAGACCCAGTACTTC	CASSRGETQYF
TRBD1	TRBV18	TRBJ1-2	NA	TGTGCCAGCTCACCCCGGACAGGGTCTAACTATGGCTACACCTTC	CASSPRTGSNYGYTF
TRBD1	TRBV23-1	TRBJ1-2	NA	TGCGCCAGCGGCTACCACGAGGGGGCGTGGGGCTACACCTTC	CASGYHEGAWGYTF
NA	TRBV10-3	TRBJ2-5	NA	TGTGCCACCACAAAACAGGGTGGAGAGACCCAGTACTTC	CATTKQGGETQYF
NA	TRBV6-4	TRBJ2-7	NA	TGTGCCAGCCAACGCTTCGGGAATTCTTCCTACGAGCAGTACTTC	CASQRFGNSSYEQYF